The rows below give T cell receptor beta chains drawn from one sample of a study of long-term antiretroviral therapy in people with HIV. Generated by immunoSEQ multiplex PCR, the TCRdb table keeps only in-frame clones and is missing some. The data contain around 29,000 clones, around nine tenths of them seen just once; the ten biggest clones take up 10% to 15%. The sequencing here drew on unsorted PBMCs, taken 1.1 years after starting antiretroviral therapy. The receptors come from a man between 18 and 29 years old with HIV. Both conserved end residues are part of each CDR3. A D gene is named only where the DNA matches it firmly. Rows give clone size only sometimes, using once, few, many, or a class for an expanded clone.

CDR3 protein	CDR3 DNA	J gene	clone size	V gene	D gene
CASSEGTGPLTGELFF	TGTGCCAGCAGTGAAGGGACAGGGCCTCTTACCGGGGAGCTGTTTTTT	TRBJ2-2	NA	TRBV25-1	TRBD1
CASSLTSGASTDTQYF	TGTGCCAGCAGCTTAACGAGCGGGGCCAGCACAGATACGCAGTATTTT	TRBJ2-3	NA	TRBV13	TRBD2
CASTPPDTAYEQYF	TGTGCCAGCACCCCCCCGGACACCGCCTACGAGCAGTACTTC	TRBJ2-7	NA	TRBV7-6	NA
CASRQTVVGLQPQHF	TGTGCCAGCAGACAGACAGTAGTGGGTTTGCAGCCCCAGCATTTT	TRBJ1-5	NA	TRBV6-5	NA
CASRTTGTANYGYTF	TGTGCCAGCAGGACAACCGGGACCGCTAACTATGGCTACACCTTC	TRBJ1-2	NA	TRBV6-6	NA
CAISDKTGGYGYTF	TGTGCCATCAGTGACAAGACAGGGGGCTATGGCTACACCTTC	TRBJ1-2	NA	TRBV10-3	TRBD1
CASEEPPSHFSYEQYF	TGTGCCAGCGAGGAGCCCCCGAGCCATTTCTCCTACGAGCAGTACTTC	TRBJ2-7	NA	TRBV2	NA
CASSPPRGRSYNEQFF	TGTGCCAGCAGCCCGCCGCGGGGCCGCTCCTACAATGAGCAGTTCTTC	TRBJ2-1	once	TRBV4-2	NA
CAWSEVGPHYGYTF	TGTGCCTGGTCGGAAGTAGGACCCCACTATGGCTACACCTTC	TRBJ1-2	NA	TRBV30	NA
CASSATANYGYTF	TGTGCCAGCAGCGCGACGGCTAACTATGGCTACACCTTC	TRBJ1-2	NA	TRBV2	NA
CASSPTGLQETQYF	TGTGCCAGCAGCCCGACAGGGCTCCAAGAGACCCAGTACTTC	TRBJ2-5	NA	TRBV7-3	TRBD1
CASSSPPGRMNTEAFF	TGTGCCAGCAGCTCCCCCCCCGGCCGCATGAACACTGAAGCTTTCTTT	TRBJ1-1	NA	TRBV7-3	NA
CASRQGWGNEKLFF	TGTGCCAGTAGGCAGGGTTGGGGGAATGAAAAACTGTTTTTT	TRBJ1-4	NA	TRBV19	NA
CASSRTSGRSWDEQFF	TGTGCCAGCAGCCGTACTAGCGGGAGGTCCTGGGATGAGCAGTTCTTC	TRBJ2-1	NA	TRBV7-3	TRBD2
CASRPRGGLADYNEQFF	TGTGCCAGCCGTCCACGCGGGGGGCTAGCAGACTACAATGAGCAGTTCTTC	TRBJ2-1	NA	TRBV21-1	NA
CASSQVPWRSANTQYF	TGCGCCAGCAGCCAAGTGCCGTGGCGGAGTGCGAATACGCAGTATTTT	TRBJ2-3	NA	TRBV4-1	NA
CASSFSRSSYGELFF	TGTGCCAGCAGCTTCAGTCGATCCTCGTACGGGGAGCTGTTTTTT	TRBJ2-2	NA	TRBV7-3	NA